The 10 T cell receptor beta chains presented below share a single source sample, sequenced in a study of blood T cell repertoires in COVID-19 (TCRdb year 2020). To prepare the library, the immunoSEQ multiplex PCR assay was applied. The table comes from immuneACCESS by way of TCRdb, which keeps in-frame sequences with V and J called. Part of the clones is missing from these tables; in studies checked, under half for an unresolved V gene and the rest for unknown reasons. The table for this sample lists 170,000 or so clones; around nine tenths of them were counted only once. The ten largest make up 0.8% to 1% of the sample. The specimen sequenced was peripheral blood. The receptors come from a young woman who had recovered from COVID-19.

The sample holds a few counts of this clone. The rearrangement uses TRBV2 and TRBJ1-2, with D unresolved. There are 15 residues in the CDR3. CDR1 SNHLY and CDR2 FYNNEI come from the germline V gene. V lost 1 base and J lost 0, with 9 bases in between. CDR3 coding DNA: TGTGCCAGCAGTGAAGACAGACACCCTAACTATGGCTACACCTTC. Protein product: CASSEDRHPNYGYTF.

The chain recombines TRBV7-2 with TRBJ2-1, with unresolved D. The V end lost 4 bases, the J end lost 4 bases, and 14 bases lay between the germline ends. This CDR3 region has 15 residues. Germline V gives CDR1 SGHTA, CDR2 FQGNSA. The CDR3 loop is CASSSTRETYNEQFF. CDR3 nucleotides: TGTGCCAGCAGCTCTACTCGAGAAACGTACAATGAGCAGTTCTTC.

The V call is TRBV6-1, the J call TRBJ2-5; 10 bases align to TRBD1. The CDR3 extends over 20 amino acids. The germline CDR1 and CDR2 sequences are MNHNS and SASEGT. V gave up 4 bases and J gave up 7 bases; unmatched junction bases: 24. The CDR3 nucleotides read TGTGCCAGCAGTGCCCAAAGACAGGGGGCGCTTATCGGAATGGTTGGGACCCAGTACTTC. Translating gives CASSAQRQGALIGMVGTQYF.

This clone showed up just a few times. V usage is TRBV5-1 and J usage is TRBJ2-7; 9 bases are shared with TRBD1. Trimming removed 2 bases from V and 6 bases from J; junction bases left unmatched: 6. The CDR3 runs to 14 residues. The germline CDR1 and CDR2 sequences are SGHRS and YFSETQ. CDR3 DNA: TGCGCCAGCAGCTTACAGGGGGCCCTTGGCGAGCAGTACTTC. Amino acid sequence: CASSLQGALGEQYF.

This rearrangement joins TRBV14 to TRBJ2-3; D might be TRBD2 (6 bases). Germline V gene sequence: CDR1 SGHDN, CDR2 FVKESK. CDR3 length: 14 amino acids. V shed 4 bases and J shed 4 bases, with 12 bases lying between them. CDR3 loop: CASSPRGGADTQYF. CDR3 coding DNA: TGTGCCAGCAGCCCCCGGGGAGGCGCAGATACGCAGTATTTT.

Note on this clone: Within the sample, other DNA sequences also encode this same CDR3. This rearrangement joins TRBV7-2 to TRBJ2-5; D perhaps matches TRBD2 (6 bases). The germline CDR1 and CDR2 sequences are SGHTA and FQGNSA. V lost 0 bases and J 1 base, leaving 12 bases between the germline ends. The CDR3 is 16 amino acids. The CDR3 here is CASSLAFAGSQETQYF. The CDR3 DNA reads as TGTGCCAGCAGCTTAGCCTTTGCGGGGAGCCAAGAGACCCAGTACTTC.

CDR3 sequence: CASSQWLTDTQYF. The CDR3 bases are TGCGCCAGCAGCCAGTGGCTCACAGATACGCAGTATTTT. V and J are TRBV4-3 and TRBJ2-3; D gene ambiguous. V dropped 3 bases and J dropped 2 bases, with 6 bases sitting between them. The CDR3 totals 13 residues. CDR1 LGHNA and CDR2 YSLEER come from the germline V gene.

The V gene is TRBV24-1, the J gene TRBJ2-1, with D possibly TRBD1 on 6 matching bases. V lost 6 bases, J lost 8 bases, and 10 bases lay in between. The germline gives CDR1 KGHDR, CDR2 SFDVKD. The CDR3 consists of 12 residues. The CDR3 loop is CATSPGGDEQFF. The CDR3 DNA is TGTGCCACCAGTCCTGGGGGCGATGAGCAGTTCTTC.

The chain joins TRBV15 to TRBJ2-1; 12 bases agree with TRBD1. The junction had 5 bases not matched to a gene; V was cut back by 3 bases and J by 8 bases. Germline CDR1 and CDR2: LNHNV and YYDKDF (reference sequence). The CDR3 totals 15 residues. In DNA, the CDR3 is TGTGCCACCAGCAGGCCGGGACAGGGGGCCCATGAGCAGTTCTTC. Its translation: CATSRPGQGAHEQFF.

This clone was observed a handful of times. The chain joins TRBV25-1 to TRBJ2-7, with 11 bases fitting TRBD1. Germline-derived CDR1 and CDR2 are MGHDK and SYGVNS. This CDR3 is 10 amino acids long. CDR3 sequence (DNA): TGTTGGGGGACAGGGGGCGAGCAGTACTTC. Its protein is CWGTGGEQYF.